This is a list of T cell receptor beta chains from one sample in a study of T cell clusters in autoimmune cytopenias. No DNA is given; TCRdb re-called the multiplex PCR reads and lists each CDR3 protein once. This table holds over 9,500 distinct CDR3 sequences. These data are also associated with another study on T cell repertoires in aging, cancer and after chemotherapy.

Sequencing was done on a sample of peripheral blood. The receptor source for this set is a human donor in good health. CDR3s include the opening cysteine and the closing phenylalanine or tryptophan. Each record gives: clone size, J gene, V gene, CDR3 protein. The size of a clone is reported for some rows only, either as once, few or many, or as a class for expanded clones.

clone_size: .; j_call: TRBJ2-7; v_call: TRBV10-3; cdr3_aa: CAIRHTSGDSYEQYF
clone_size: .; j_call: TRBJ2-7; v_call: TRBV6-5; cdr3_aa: CASSGSRWSSYEQYF
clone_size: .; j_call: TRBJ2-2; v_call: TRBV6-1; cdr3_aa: CASSDKERVRTGELFF
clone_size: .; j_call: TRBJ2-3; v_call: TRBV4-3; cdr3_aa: CASSQTTSWGGRVEDTQYF
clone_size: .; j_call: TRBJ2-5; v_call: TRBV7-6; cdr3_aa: CASSPWETQYF
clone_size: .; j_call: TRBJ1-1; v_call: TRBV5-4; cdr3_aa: CASSRPEGLTEAFF
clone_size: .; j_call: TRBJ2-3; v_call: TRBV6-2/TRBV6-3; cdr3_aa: CASSRNRGRGTDTQYF
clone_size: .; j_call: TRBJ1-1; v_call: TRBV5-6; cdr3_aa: CASSPYGQGRPVEAFF
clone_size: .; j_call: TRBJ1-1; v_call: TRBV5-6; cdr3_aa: CASSQGLGAFF
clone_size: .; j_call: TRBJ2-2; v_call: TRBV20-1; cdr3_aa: CSARDWRRSNTGELFF
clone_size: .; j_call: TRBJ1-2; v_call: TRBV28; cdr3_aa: CASTLRRVNYGYTF
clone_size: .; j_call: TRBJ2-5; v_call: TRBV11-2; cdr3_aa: CASSFQRGAQETQYF
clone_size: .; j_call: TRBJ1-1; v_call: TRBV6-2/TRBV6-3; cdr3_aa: CASSYAGAGRNTEAFF
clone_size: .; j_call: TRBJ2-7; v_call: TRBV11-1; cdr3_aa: CASSSKDRGPEQYF
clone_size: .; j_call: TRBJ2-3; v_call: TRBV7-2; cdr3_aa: CASSCGRLRTDTQYF
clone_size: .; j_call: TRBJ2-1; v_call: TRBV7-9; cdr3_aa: CASSSWDKSYNEQFF
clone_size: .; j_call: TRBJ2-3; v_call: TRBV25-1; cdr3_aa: CASSETSGYTQYF
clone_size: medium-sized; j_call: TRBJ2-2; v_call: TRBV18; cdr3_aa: CASSPPGLNTGELFF
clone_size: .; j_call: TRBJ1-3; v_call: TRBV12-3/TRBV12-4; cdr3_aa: CASSYGRNTIYF
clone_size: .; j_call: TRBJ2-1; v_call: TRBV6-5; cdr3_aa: CASSPPERGEQFF
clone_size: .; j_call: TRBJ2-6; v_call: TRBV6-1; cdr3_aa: CASSEMGTGANVLTF
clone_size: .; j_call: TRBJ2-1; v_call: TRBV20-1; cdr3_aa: CSAGKAGALYNEQFF
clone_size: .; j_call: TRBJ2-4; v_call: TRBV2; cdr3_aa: CASRGQGAVGSKNIQYF
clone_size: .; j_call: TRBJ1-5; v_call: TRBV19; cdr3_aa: CASSMVGNQPQHF
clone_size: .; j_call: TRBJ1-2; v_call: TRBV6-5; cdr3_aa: CASSPKTGNYGYTF
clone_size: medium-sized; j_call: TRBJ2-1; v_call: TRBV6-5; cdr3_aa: CASSYFGISNEQFF
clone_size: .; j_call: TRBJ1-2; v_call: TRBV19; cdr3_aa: CASTDVGSRLYGYTF
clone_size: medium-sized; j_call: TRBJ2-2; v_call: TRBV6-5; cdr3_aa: CASSRRGDTGELFF
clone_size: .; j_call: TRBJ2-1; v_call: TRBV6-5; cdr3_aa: CASSLSGEEPSYNEQFF